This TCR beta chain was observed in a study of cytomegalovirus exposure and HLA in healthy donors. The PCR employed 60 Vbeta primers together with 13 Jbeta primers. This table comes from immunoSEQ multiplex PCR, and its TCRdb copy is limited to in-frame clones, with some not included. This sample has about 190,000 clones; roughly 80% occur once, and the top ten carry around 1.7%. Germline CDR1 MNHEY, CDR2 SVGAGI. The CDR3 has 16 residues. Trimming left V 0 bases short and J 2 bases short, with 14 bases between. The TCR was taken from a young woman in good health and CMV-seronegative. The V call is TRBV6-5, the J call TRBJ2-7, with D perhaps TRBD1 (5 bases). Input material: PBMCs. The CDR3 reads CASSYSRAGYTYEQYF. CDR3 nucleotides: TGTGCCAGCAGTTACTCTCGGGCAGGGTATACCTACGAGCAGTACTTC.